What follows describes a single T cell receptor (beta chain). Its target is unknown. The sample belongs to a study of glioma-infiltrating T cells after dendritic cell vaccination. Points from the study as a whole: No direct clonality-survival link was found; a diverse polyclonal response may matter.

The CDR3 contains 15 residues. Germline assignment: CDR1 SGHRS and CDR2 YFSETQ. Unmatched junction bases numbered 7, after V lost 0 bases and J lost 5 bases. TCRdb's copy holds only in-frame clones and misses some; the assay was immunoSEQ multiplex PCR. This table has about 73,000 clones, more than 65% appearing once. The starting material was blood, obtained before dendritic cell vaccination. The chain is built from TRBV5-1 and TRBJ2-5; 7 bases map to TRBD1. The TCR comes from a human donor with glioblastoma. CDR3 region: CASSLVQGSSETQYF. Here the CDR3 DNA reads TGCGCCAGCAGCTTGGTACAGGGGTCGTCGGAGACCCAGTACTTC.